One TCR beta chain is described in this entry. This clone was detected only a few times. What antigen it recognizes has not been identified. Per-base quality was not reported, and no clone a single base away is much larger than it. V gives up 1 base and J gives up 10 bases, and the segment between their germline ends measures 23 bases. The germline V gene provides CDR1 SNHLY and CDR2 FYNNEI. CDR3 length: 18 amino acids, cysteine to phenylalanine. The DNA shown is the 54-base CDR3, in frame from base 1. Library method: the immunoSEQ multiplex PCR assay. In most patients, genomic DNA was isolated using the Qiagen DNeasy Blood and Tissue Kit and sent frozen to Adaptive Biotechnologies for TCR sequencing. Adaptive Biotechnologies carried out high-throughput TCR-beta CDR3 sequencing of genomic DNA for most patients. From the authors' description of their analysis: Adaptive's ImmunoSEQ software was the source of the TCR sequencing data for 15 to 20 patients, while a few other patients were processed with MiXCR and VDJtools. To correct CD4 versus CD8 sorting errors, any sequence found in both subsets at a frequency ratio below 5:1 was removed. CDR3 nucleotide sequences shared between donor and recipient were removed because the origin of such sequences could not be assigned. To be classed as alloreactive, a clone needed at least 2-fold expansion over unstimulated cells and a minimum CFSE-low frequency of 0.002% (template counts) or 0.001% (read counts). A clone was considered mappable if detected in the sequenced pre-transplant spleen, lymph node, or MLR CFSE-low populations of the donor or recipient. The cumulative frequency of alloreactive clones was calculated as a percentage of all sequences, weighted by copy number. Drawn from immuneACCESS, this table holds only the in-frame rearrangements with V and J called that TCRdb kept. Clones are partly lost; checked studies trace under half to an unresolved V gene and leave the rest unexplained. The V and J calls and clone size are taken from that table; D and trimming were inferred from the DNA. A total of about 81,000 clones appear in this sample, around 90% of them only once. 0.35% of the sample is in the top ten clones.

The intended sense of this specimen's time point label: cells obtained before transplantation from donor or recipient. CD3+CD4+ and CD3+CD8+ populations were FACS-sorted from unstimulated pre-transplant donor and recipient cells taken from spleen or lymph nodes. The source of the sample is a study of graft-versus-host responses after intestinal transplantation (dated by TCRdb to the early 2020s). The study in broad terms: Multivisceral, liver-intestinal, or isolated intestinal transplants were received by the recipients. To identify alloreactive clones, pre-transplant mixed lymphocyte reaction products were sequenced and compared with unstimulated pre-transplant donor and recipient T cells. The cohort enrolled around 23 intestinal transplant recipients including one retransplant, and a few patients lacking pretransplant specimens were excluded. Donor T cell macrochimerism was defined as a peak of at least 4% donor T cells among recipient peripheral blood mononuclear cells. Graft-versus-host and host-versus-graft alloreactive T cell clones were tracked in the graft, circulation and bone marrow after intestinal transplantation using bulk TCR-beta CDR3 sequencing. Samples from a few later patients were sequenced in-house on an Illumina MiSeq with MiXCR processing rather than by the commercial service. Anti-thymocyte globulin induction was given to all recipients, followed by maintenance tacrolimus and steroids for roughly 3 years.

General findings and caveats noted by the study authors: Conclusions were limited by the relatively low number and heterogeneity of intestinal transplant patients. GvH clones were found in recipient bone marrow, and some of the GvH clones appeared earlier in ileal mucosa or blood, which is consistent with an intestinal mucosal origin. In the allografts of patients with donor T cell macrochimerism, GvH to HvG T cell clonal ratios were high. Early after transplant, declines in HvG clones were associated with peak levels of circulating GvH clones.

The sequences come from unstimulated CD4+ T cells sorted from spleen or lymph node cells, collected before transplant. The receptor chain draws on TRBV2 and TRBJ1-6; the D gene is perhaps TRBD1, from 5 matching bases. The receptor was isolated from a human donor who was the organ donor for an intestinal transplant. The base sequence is TGTGCCAGCAGTGAAGGTCCTCGCGGGGCTTCGTTGAACTCACCCCTCCACTTT. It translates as CASSEGPRGASLNSPLHF.